These T cell receptor beta chains were read from a single sample in a study of cytomegalovirus exposure and HLA in healthy donors. Using immunoSEQ multiplex PCR, the repertoire was profiled, and TCRdb retains in-frame clones only, with some absent. The sample carries about 190,000 clones, 80% recorded once. The specimen sequenced was PBMCs. These receptors were collected from a man in his forties in good health and CMV-seropositive. Both conserved end residues are part of each CDR3. A D gene is named only where the DNA matches it firmly. Some rows have no size entry. The others give once, few or many, or a class for an expanded clone.

d_gene,j_gene,v_gene,abundance,CDR3aa,CDR3nt
TRBD1,TRBJ2-7,TRBV7-9,-,CSSSRPGTGYEQYF,TGTTCCAGCAGTCGTCCCGGGACAGGATACGAGCAGTACTTC
TRBD1,TRBJ1-5,TRBV5-8,-,CASSFVDRLGQPQHF,TGTGCCAGCAGCTTCGTGGACAGGTTGGGTCAGCCCCAGCATTTT
TRBD1,TRBJ2-5,TRBV9,-,CASSEGAGGVETQYF,TGTGCCAGCAGCGAGGGGGCAGGGGGCGTGGAGACCCAGTACTTC
-,TRBJ1-1,TRBV5-1,few,CASGLGTEAFF,TGCGCCAGCGGACTAGGAACTGAAGCTTTCTTT
-,TRBJ1-5,TRBV18,-,CASSPSGDQPQHF,TGTGCCAGCTCACCATCGGGGGATCAGCCCCAGCATTTT
TRBD2,TRBJ2-3,TRBV28,once,CASSLTSGGADTQYF,TGTGCCAGCAGTTTAACTAGCGGGGGGGCGGATACGCAGTATTTT
TRBD1,TRBJ2-1,TRBV7-2,once,CASSPQSGTANEQFF,TGTGCCAGCAGCCCACAATCCGGGACAGCAAATGAGCAGTTCTTC
TRBD1,TRBJ1-6,TRBV7-3,-,CASSTDRVGPLHF,TGTGCCAGCAGCACCGACAGGGTAGGACCCCTCCACTTT
-,TRBJ2-1,TRBV7-9,-,CASSDTGMIRTRQFF,TGTGCCAGCAGCGACACAGGGATGATTAGGACCAGGCAGTTCTTC
-,TRBJ1-5,TRBV4-3,-,CASSPGLNSNQPQHF,TGCGCCAGCAGCCCCGGGTTGAATAGCAATCAGCCCCAGCATTTT
-,TRBJ2-7,TRBV6-1,-,CASRGRSYEQYF,TGTGCCAGCAGGGGGAGAAGCTACGAGCAGTACTTC
TRBD2,TRBJ2-7,TRBV28,-,CASSYGGASEQYF,TGTGCCAGCAGTTACGGGGGGGCGAGCGAGCAGTACTTC
TRBD1,TRBJ1-4,TRBV10-3,-,CAISEVDRANEKLFF,TGTGCCATCAGTGAGGTGGACAGGGCTAATGAAAAACTGTTTTTT
TRBD1,TRBJ2-5,TRBV28,few,CASSSVQGSETQYF,TGTGCCAGCAGTTCCGTACAGGGGTCGGAGACCCAGTACTTC
-,TRBJ1-1,TRBV10-3,-,CAITREGRWLNTEAFF,TGTGCCATCACTCGGGAGGGGCGGTGGCTTAACACTGAAGCTTTCTTT
-,TRBJ1-5,TRBV5-6,-,CARAGGLSNQPQHF,TGTGCCCGAGCGGGGGGCCTTAGCAATCAGCCCCAGCATTTT
-,TRBJ2-3,TRBV18,-,CASSPIVSTDTQYF,TGTGCCAGCTCACCAATAGTCTCCACAGATACGCAGTATTTT
-,TRBJ2-7,TRBV7-2,-,CASSLSVYEQYF,TGTGCCAGCAGCTTAAGCGTCTACGAGCAGTACTTC
-,TRBJ1-4,TRBV21-1,-,CASSKTRQPFAGNEKLFF,TGTGCCAGCAGTAAAACTCGACAACCATTTGCAGGTAATGAAAAACTGTTTTTT
TRBD1,TRBJ2-4,TRBV9,-,CASSGQGALAKNIQYF,TGTGCCAGCAGCGGTCAGGGGGCGCTGGCCAAAAACATTCAGTACTTC
TRBD1,TRBJ1-2,TRBV7-3,-,CASSLISSGGNYGYTF,TGTGCCAGCAGCCTCATTTCGTCAGGGGGTAACTATGGCTACACCTTC
TRBD2,TRBJ2-7,TRBV4-3,-,CASSQGRTSGVYEQYF,TGCGCCAGCAGCCAAGGCCGGACTAGCGGGGTATACGAGCAGTACTTC
TRBD1,TRBJ2-7,TRBV11-1,-,CASSYFTVTGGDEQYF,TGTGCCAGCAGCTATTTCACTGTAACAGGGGGAGACGAGCAGTACTTC
-,TRBJ1-2,TRBV30,few,CAWSVGQGTNYGYTF,TGTGCCTGGAGTGTAGGTCAGGGAACTAACTATGGCTACACCTTC
-,TRBJ2-3,TRBV11-3,-,CASSLGGNTDTQYF,TGTGCCAGCAGCTTAGGGGGCAACACAGATACGCAGTATTTT
-,TRBJ2-5,TRBV29-1,-,CSVGAGRVYEQYF,TGCAGCGTTGGGGCGGGACGGGTCTACGAGCAATACTTC
-,TRBJ2-1,TRBV29-1,-,CSAETYNEQFF,TGCAGCGCCGAGACCTACAATGAGCAGTTCTTC
TRBD2,TRBJ2-7,TRBV11-2,-,CASSLGTSVAYEQYF,TGTGCCAGCAGCTTGGGGACTAGCGTAGCCTACGAGCAGTACTTC
TRBD2,TRBJ2-7,TRBV2,-,CASSGLAGGYEQYF,TGTGCCAGCAGTGGACTAGCGGGGGGCTACGAGCAGTACTTC
-,TRBJ2-7,TRBV7-9,-,CASSLVLYEQYF,TGTGCCAGCAGCTTAGTCCTTTACGAGCAGTACTTC
-,TRBJ1-1,TRBV27,-,CASRDRLTNTEAFF,TGTGCCAGCAGAGACAGGCTGACGAACACTGAAGCTTTCTTT
TRBD1,TRBJ1-5,TRBV18,-,CASSVTAGGDQPQHF,TGTGCCAGCTCAGTGACTGCAGGGGGAGACCAGCCCCAGCATTTT
-,TRBJ1-1,TRBV7-3,-,CASSLRQNTEAFF,TGTGCCAGCAGCTTAAGACAGAACACTGAAGCTTTCTTT
TRBD2,TRBJ2-3,TRBV9,-,CASSVGGTSMALGYTQYF,TGTGCCAGCAGCGTGGGTGGGACTAGTATGGCCCTCGGGTATACGCAGTATTTT
TRBD1,TRBJ1-2,TRBV2,-,CASARGRAANYGYTF,TGTGCCAGCGCCAGGGGGCGCGCTGCTAACTATGGCTACACCTTC
TRBD1,TRBJ1-4,TRBV7-2,-,CASSSQTGSGEKLFF,TGTGCCAGCAGCTCCCAGACAGGGTCGGGTGAAAAACTGTTTTTT
TRBD1,TRBJ1-4,TRBV7-2,-,CASSLRGQSGGEKLFF,TGTGCCAGCAGCTTAAGGGGGCAGTCCGGGGGTGAAAAACTGTTTTTT
TRBD1,TRBJ2-5,TRBV18,-,CASSLQGQGWGQETQYF,TGTGCCAGCTCACTCCAAGGACAGGGTTGGGGCCAAGAGACCCAGTACTTC
TRBD2,TRBJ2-1,TRBV28,-,CASSLGTSESEYNEQFF,TGTGCCAGCAGTTTAGGGACTAGCGAGTCTGAATACAATGAGCAGTTCTTC
-,TRBJ2-7,TRBV7-2,few,CASSLERLSYEQYF,TGTGCCAGCAGCTTAGAACGTCTTAGCTACGAGCAGTACTTC
TRBD2,TRBJ2-3,TRBV6-5,-,CASSSIAGGTDTQYF,TGTGCCAGCAGTTCCATAGCGGGGGGCACAGATACGCAGTATTTT
TRBD1,TRBJ2-7,TRBV2,-,CASKTPGQGFYEQYF,TGTGCCAGCAAGACACCGGGACAGGGTTTCTACGAGCAGTACTTC
-,TRBJ2-1,TRBV11-2,-,CASSQRPYNEQFF,TGTGCCAGCAGCCAGAGGCCGTACAATGAGCAGTTCTTC
-,TRBJ2-7,TRBV7-9,few,CASSPSSYEQYF,TGTGCCAGCAGCCCGAGCTCCTACGAGCAGTACTTC
TRBD1,TRBJ1-6,TRBV4-2,-,CASSLRDRGQNSPLHF,TGTGCCAGCAGCCTCCGGGACAGGGGGCAAAATTCACCCCTCCACTTT
-,TRBJ2-5,TRBV5-4,few,CASSLARQETQYF,TGTGCCAGCAGCTTGGCTAGGCAAGAGACCCAGTACTTC
-,TRBJ1-2,TRBV7-9,-,CASSSPAGGVDYGYTF,TGTGCCAGCAGCTCCCCTGCGGGGGGGGTTGACTATGGCTACACCTTC
-,TRBJ2-1,TRBV5-4,-,CASSHSGSYNEQFF,TGTGCCAGCAGCCACAGTGGCTCCTACAATGAGCAGTTCTTC
TRBD2,TRBJ2-3,TRBV7-6,few,CASSLYTSGGTDTQYF,TGTGCCAGCAGCTTGTACACTTCGGGGGGGACAGATACGCAGTATTTT
TRBD1,TRBJ2-4,TRBV4-1,-,CASSPPITVTTGGNIQYF,TGCGCCAGCAGCCCCCCCATCACCGTAACCACAGGGGGAAACATTCAGTACTTC
TRBD2,TRBJ2-5,TRBV15,few,CATTPNPGLAALGETQYF,TGTGCCACCACCCCGAACCCGGGACTAGCGGCTCTCGGAGAGACCCAGTACTTC
-,TRBJ1-2,TRBV29-1,-,CSVEDQEGINYGYTF,TGCAGCGTTGAAGATCAGGAAGGAATTAACTATGGCTACACCTTC
-,TRBJ1-1,TRBV6-1,-,CASTPNNLNTEAFF,TGTGCCAGCACTCCAAACAATTTGAACACTGAAGCTTTCTTT
TRBD2,TRBJ2-1,TRBV9,-,CASSRLAGTYNEQFF,TGTGCCAGCAGCCGACTAGCGGGAACCTACAATGAGCAGTTCTTC
-,TRBJ2-6,TRBV5-4,-,CASSQDRGSGANVLTF,TGTGCCAGCAGCCAAGATAGGGGATCTGGGGCCAACGTCCTGACTTTC
-,TRBJ2-1,TRBV25-1,-,CASGDYDEQFF,TGTGCCAGCGGAGACTATGATGAGCAGTTCTTC
-,TRBJ2-1,TRBV10-3,-,CAISEPGSGPYNEQFF,TGTGCCATCAGTGAGCCGGGATCGGGTCCCTACAATGAGCAGTTCTTC